This T cell receptor (beta chain) was captured in a study of T-cell reconstitution after alpha-beta-depleted transplantation in children. The TCRbeta library was prepared with unique molecular identifiers. TCRdb re-called the PCR reads through MiXCR, storing one row per CDR3 protein. This sample yields around 450,000 distinct CDR3 sequences, of which roughly a tenth are seen a single time; around 2.2% belongs to the top ten. This CDR3 has 15 residues. The germline CDR1 and CDR2 sequences are MDHEN and SYDVKM. With regard to this clonotype: This may come from a read error, since a much larger clone is one base off.

The source of this sequence is a child aged 2 to 10 with inherited bone marrow failure, due to receive a stem cell transplant. The sample in question was PBMCs, obtained before TCRalphabeta/CD19-depleted stem cell transplant. The rearrangement joins TRBV28 to TRBJ2-1; D gene uncertain. CDR3 residues: CATSLKLGIYNEQFF. The CDR3 nucleotides are TGTGCCACCAGTTTAAAGTTAGGAATCTACAATGAGCAGTTCTTC.